This T cell receptor beta chain was recovered during a study of regulatory T cells in long-lasting Graves disease. Across the whole study: By definition, persistent Graves' disease involved antithyroid drugs for over 5 years alongside positive TSH receptor antibodies.

Time point meaning: persistent/refractory GD, antithyroid drugs over 5 years with positive TRAb. With RNA extracted from PBMCs as input, the TCR library was made. This clonotype was seen ten or more times. The CDR3 loop spans 10 amino acids. V lost 7 bases and J 4 bases, leaving 7 bases between the germline ends. Germline CDR1 is DFQATT and CDR2 is SNEGSKA (reference sequence). For TCR beta, libraries came from iRepertoire HTBI primers and Arm-PCR of CDR3 regions. Using its own MiXCR run on the multiplex PCR reads, TCRdb lists one record per CDR3 protein. Among around 460,000 distinct CDR3 sequences listed, under 25% were seen once.

The chain joins TRBV20-1 to TRBJ1-1; D not resolved. This TCR was sampled from a female donor with Graves disease. The input for sequencing was peripheral blood mononuclear cells (PBMCs), taken when the disease was refractory, from a patient treated with antithyroid drugs. In DNA form, the CDR3 reads TGCAGTGTCAAGGGCACTGAAGCTTTCTTT. It specifies CSVKGTEAFF.